This record looks at one T cell receptor beta chain sequence and its context. This specimen comes from a study of blood T cell repertoires in COVID-19. Study summary: T cells, B-cell-depleted T cells, or PBMCs supplied cDNA or gDNA.

This CDR3 is 11 amino acids long. Trimming shortened V by 6 bases and J by 7 bases, and 7 bases separated the two germline ends. Per the germline V gene, CDR1 is MDHEN and CDR2 is SYDVKM. Assay: immunoSEQ multiplex PCR; the TCRdb copy retains only in-frame clones and omits some. The sample shows some 200,000 clones, roughly 86% of them seen only once. The receptor was derived from a man in his 70s with acute or convalescent COVID-19. The gene calls are TRBV28 and TRBJ2-1; D gene ambiguous. The sample taken for sequencing was peripheral blood. CDR3 nucleotides: TGTGCCAGCAGCCCTAGGAATGAGCAGTTCTTC. This sequence encodes CASSPRNEQFF. Filled out from reference TRBV28 and TRBJ2-1, the complete variable domain reads DVKVTQSSRYLVKRTGEKVFLECVQDMDHENMFWYRQDPGLGLRLIYFSYDVKMKEKGDIPEGYSVSREKKERFSLILESASTNQTSMYLCASSPRNEQFFGPGTRLTVL.